The rows below give T cell receptor beta chains drawn from one sample of a study of blood T cell repertoires in COVID-19. Sequencing used immunoSEQ multiplex PCR; TCRdb keeps in-frame clones, though not all of them. The table shows 65,000 to 90,000 clones, with around 90% occurring only once. Sequenced input: peripheral blood. These receptors were collected from a woman aged 45-65 years with active or convalescent COVID-19. CDR3s leave out the opening cysteine and the closing phenylalanine or tryptophan.

>TRBV9
ASSVAARDYEQY
>TRBV13
ASSLGWTSGGRRTDTQY
>TRBV3-1/TRBV3-2
ASSPLAVNTGELF
>TRBV4-2
ASSQPDRRNTEAF
>TRBV6-5
ASSYTGGPDNEQF
>TRBV11-2
ASSSTPGTEAF
>TRBV5-1
ASSLGGGVNQPQH
>TRBV19
ASSQRMHYEQY
>TRBV3-1/TRBV3-2
ASSQPTGEGRGPSYEQY
>TRBV6-2/TRBV6-3
ASSRIGQGGTEAF
>TRBV7-9
ASRGQGLDYGYT
>TRBV12-3/TRBV12-4
ASSERREQF
>TRBV5-4
ASSSFGAGLSTDTQY
>TRBV7-2
ASSLTLQGNIQY
>TRBV19
ASSQIDRSYGYT